This is a list of T cell receptor beta chains from one sample in a study of cytomegalovirus exposure and HLA in healthy donors. Sequencing was performed with immunoSEQ multiplex PCR; in TCRdb, only in-frame clones are kept and a portion is missing. The repertoire holds 150,000 or so clones, with around 82% as singletons. Sequencing input: PBMCs. These receptors were collected from a woman aged 40-49 years in good health and CMV-seropositive. The CDR3 runs from the conserved cysteine through the conserved F or W. D genes are given only for firm matches. Clone size appears in some rows only: once, few, many, or a class for an expanded clone.

CDR3nt	CDR3aa	d_gene	abundance	v_gene	j_gene
TGTGCTAGTGGTTTGCGAGCGGGACAGGGGGTCGAGCAGTACTTC	CASGLRAGQGVEQYF	TRBD1	NA	TRBV12-5	TRBJ2-7
TGTGCCAGCAGTTTGGACAGCACCTACGAGCAGTACTTC	CASSLDSTYEQYF	NA	few	TRBV27	TRBJ2-7
TGTGCCAGCTCACCCCAACTAGCGGGAGCACAAGAGACCCAGTACTTC	CASSPQLAGAQETQYF	TRBD2	NA	TRBV18	TRBJ2-5
TGTGCCTGGAGTACAGGGAGCACAGATACGCAGTATTTT	CAWSTGSTDTQYF	NA	NA	TRBV30	TRBJ2-3
TGTGCCAGCAGCCGCCGTTCGGGACAGGGCACCGGGGAGCTGTTTTTT	CASSRRSGQGTGELFF	TRBD1	NA	TRBV4-2	TRBJ2-2
TGTGCCTGGAGGGACAGGGGGACAGATACGCAGTATTTT	CAWRDRGTDTQYF	TRBD1	few	TRBV30	TRBJ2-3
TGTGCCAGCAGTTTAGTTGGCCCCTCTCTAGCGGGAGTTGGAGATACGCAGTATTTT	CASSLVGPSLAGVGDTQYF	TRBD2	NA	TRBV28	TRBJ2-3
TGTGCCAGCAGTTTTGCCGGATTCACAGGTACGCAGTATTTT	CASSFAGFTGTQYF	NA	NA	TRBV28	TRBJ2-3
TGTGCCAGCAGCCCTATAGCGGGAGCCTACAATGAGCAGTTCTTC	CASSPIAGAYNEQFF	TRBD2	NA	TRBV14	TRBJ2-1
TGTGCCAGCTCACCAGCGAAACATGGTGCAGGGCCAGGTGCTTACAATGAGCAGTTCTTC	CASSPAKHGAGPGAYNEQFF	NA	NA	TRBV18	TRBJ2-1
TGTGCCAGCAGCTTAGGGGCGGGGACTTCCAGCGAGCAGTACTTC	CASSLGAGTSSEQYF	NA	few	TRBV7-8	TRBJ2-7